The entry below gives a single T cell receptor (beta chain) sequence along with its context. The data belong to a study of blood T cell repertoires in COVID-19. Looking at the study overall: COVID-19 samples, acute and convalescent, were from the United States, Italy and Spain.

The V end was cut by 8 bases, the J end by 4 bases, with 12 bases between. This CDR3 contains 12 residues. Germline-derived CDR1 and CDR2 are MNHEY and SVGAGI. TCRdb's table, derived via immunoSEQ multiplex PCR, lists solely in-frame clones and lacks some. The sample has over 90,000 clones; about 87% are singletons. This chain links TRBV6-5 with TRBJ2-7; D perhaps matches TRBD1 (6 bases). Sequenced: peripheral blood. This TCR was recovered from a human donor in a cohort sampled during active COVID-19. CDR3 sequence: CASRPRGYEQYF. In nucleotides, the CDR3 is TGTGCCAGCCGACCCAGGGGTTACGAGCAGTACTTC.